This note documents a single TCR beta chain sequence. No antigen is known for it. Donors had nominal health at sampling but likely had unrecorded immune exposures. The source of the sample is a study of cytomegalovirus exposure and HLA in healthy donors. Study background: Across around 400 genotyped donors, 65% to 90% landed in the Caucasian-associated ancestry cluster. Overall study results and limits: A likely sequencing artifact accounted for one observed cluster of highly shared sequence variants.

13 Jbeta primers and 60 Vbeta primers were used for the PCR. This table comes from immunoSEQ multiplex PCR, and its TCRdb copy is limited to in-frame clones, with some not included. The table includes 150,000 to 200,000 clones, 80% to 85% detected once. Germline V gene sequence: CDR1 SGHRS, CDR2 YFSETQ. Trimming removed 1 base at V and 0 bases at J, with 7 bases between. The CDR3 consists of 15 residues. The chain recombines TRBV5-1 with TRBJ1-4, with unresolved D. The clonotype was recovered from a woman aged 30 to 39 in good health and CMV-seronegative. Source material: PBMCs. The CDR3: CASSLRQATNEKLFF. DNA of the CDR3: TGCGCCAGCAGCTTGAGGCAGGCAACTAATGAAAAACTGTTTTTT. Full variable domain (missing parts from reference TRBV5-1 and TRBJ1-4): KAGVTQTPRYLIKTRGQQVTLSCSPISGHRSVSWYQQTPGQGLQFLFEYFSETQRNKGNFPGRFSGRQFSNSRSEMNVSTLELGDSALYLCASSLRQATNEKLFFGSGTQLSVL.